These 9 T cell receptor beta chains share one sample of origin, sequenced in a study of blood T cell repertoires in COVID-19. Clones were sequenced by immunoSEQ multiplex PCR, and TCRdb holds only the in-frame ones, with some missing. Of about 310,000 clones in the sample, around nine tenths were seen once. The sequencing input was PBMCs or T cells enriched from blood (not recorded which). The receptors were sampled from a woman in her twenties or thirties who had recovered from COVID-19.

V usage is TRBV24-1 and J usage is TRBJ2-3; the match to TRBD1 covers 8 bases. CDR3 size: 16 residues. Losses at the gene ends were 4 bases for V and 0 bases for J; bases not matched to a gene: 5. Germline values: CDR1 KGHDR, CDR2 SFDVKD. The CDR3 sequence: CATSELDRGSTDTQYF. In DNA form, the CDR3 reads TGTGCCACCAGTGAACTCGACAGGGGAAGCACAGATACGCAGTATTTT.

The chain employs TRBV19 and TRBJ1-1; no firm D call. Germline CDR1 and CDR2: LNHDA and SQIVND (reference sequence). This CDR3 has 14 residues. Deletions cut 2 bases from V and 5 bases from J, with 12 bases between. Written as DNA, the CDR3 is TGTGCCAGTAGTATAACTGGGCCTGGGACTGAAGCTTTCTTT. It yields the protein CASSITGPGTEAFF.

The rearrangement joins TRBV27 to TRBJ1-1; D ambiguous. CDR1 is MNHEY, CDR2 SMNVEV, per germline (reference sequence). Trimming removed 6 bases from V and 1 base from J, with 9 bases in between. The CDR3 is 13 residues long. Here the CDR3 DNA reads TGTGCCAGCAGATTAACTTGGAACACTGAAGCTTTCTTT. It is translated as CASRLTWNTEAFF.

The chain recombines TRBV4-1 with TRBJ2-7; TRBD2 aligns across 7 bases. CDR3 length: 17 residues. With V trimmed by 0 bases and J by 0 bases, 8 bases remained unmatched. Germline V gene sequence: CDR1 MGHRA, CDR2 YSYEKL. CDR3 nucleotides: TGCGCCAGCAGCCAAGATTCTATCGGGAGGCGCTCCTACGAGCAGTACTTC. It yields the protein CASSQDSIGRRSYEQYF.

This clone was counted once. The chain is built from TRBV7-2 and TRBJ2-7; D gene ambiguous. Trimming left V 5 bases short and J 3 bases short, with 5 bases between. The CDR3 loop spans 11 amino acids. Germline CDR1 and CDR2: SGHTA and FQGNSA. CDR3 nucleotides: TGTGCCAGCAGCGACAACTACGAGCAGTACTTC. Encoded protein: CASSDNYEQYF.

V is TRBV6-4 and J is TRBJ2-2; unclear D gene. This CDR3 has 14 residues. Germline V gives CDR1 MRHNA, CDR2 SNTAGT. Trimming stripped 6 bases from V and 5 bases from J, with 13 bases between. The CDR3 region is CASSHSVLTGELFF. The CDR3 region has the DNA TGTGCCAGCAGCCACTCGGTTCTGACCGGGGAGCTGTTTTTT.

The chain is built from TRBV18 and TRBJ1-6; D might be TRBD1 (5 bases). The V end lost 3 bases, the J end lost 8 bases, and 11 bases lay between the germline ends. The CDR3 runs to 14 residues. Per germline, CDR1 KGHSH and CDR2 LQKENI. The CDR3 DNA follows: TGTGCCAGCTCACCCAGTTGGGGGGATTCACCCCTCCACTTT. This sequence encodes CASSPSWGDSPLHF.

The gene calls are TRBV5-4 and TRBJ1-3; possibly TRBD1 for D (5 bases). Germline V gene data show CDR1 as SGHNT and CDR2 as YYREEE (reference sequence). V lost 4 bases and J 3 bases, leaving 14 bases between the germline ends. The CDR3 sequence is 15 residues long. CDR3 sequence: CASSGGTPDGNTIYF. The CDR3 DNA reads as TGTGCCAGCAGCGGGGGGACTCCGGATGGAAACACCATATATTTT. Supplemented by reference TRBV5-4 and TRBJ1-3, the full variable domain reads ETGVTQSPTHLIKTRGQQVTLRCSSQSGHNTVSWYQQALGQGPQFIFQYYREEENGRGNFPPRFSGLQFPNYSSELNVNALELDDSALYLCASSGGTPDGNTIYFGEGSWLTVV.

The V gene is TRBV7-2, the J gene TRBJ2-7, with D tentatively TRBD2 (5 bases). The V gene's germline CDR1 is SGHTA and CDR2 FQGNSA. The CDR3 spans 13 residues. V lost 3 bases and J 3 bases, leaving 9 bases between the germline ends. CDR3 bases: TGTGCCAGCAGCTTCGGACTGGGCTACGAGCAGTACTTC. It translates to CASSFGLGYEQYF.